This T cell receptor (beta chain) was captured in a study of shared clonotypes between healthy human individuals. Remarks on this clone: This specimen includes other DNA sequences encoding the same CDR3.

Germline loops: CDR1 MNHEY, CDR2 SMNVEV (reference sequence). Trimming took off 1 base at V and 1 base at J, with 4 bases between the two ends. The CDR3 covers 13 residues. TCRdb keeps only in-frame clones here, not all; method: immunoSEQ multiplex PCR. Among hundreds of thousands of clones listed, over 90% were seen once. Terminally differentiated effector memory CD45RA+ cells were left out of the naive CD8 fraction, which was CD45RO-negative and positively selected for CCR7. The gene calls are TRBV27 and TRBJ2-5; no firm D call. The TCR was taken from a man aged 25-45 years in good health. The sequenced sample was naive CD8+ T cells sorted from blood. The chain's CDR3 is CASSLLGQETQYF. DNA for the CDR3: TGTGCCAGCAGTTTATTAGGCCAAGAGACCCAGTACTTC.